The clone carrying this T cell receptor beta chain occurred once. The data derive from a study of blood T cell repertoires in COVID-19. About the study: Samples of COVID-19 (acute and convalescent) were obtained from the United States, Italy and Spain. The cDNA or gDNA used as material had been derived from T cells, B-cell-depleted T cells, or PBMCs.

The germline CDR1 and CDR2 sequences are SGHRS and YFSETQ. Trimming removed 4 bases at V and 3 bases at J, with 13 bases between. The CDR3 has 15 amino acids. Study processing details: Reference gene primer amplification gave nucleated cell count estimates. The table came from immunoSEQ multiplex PCR; TCRdb's copy has only in-frame clones and leaves some out. The V and J calls and clone size were taken over from that table, and D and trimming were inferred from the DNA. Of around 70,000 clones detected, under 95% appear once; the ten largest clones hold roughly 6%. Sequencing was done on a sample of peripheral blood. This chain connects TRBV5-1 to TRBJ2-2; maybe TRBD2 (5 bases). The TCR was taken from a human donor in a cohort sampled during active COVID-19. The DNA of the CDR3 is TGCGCCAGCAGCCTAGCAGGTGGGCACACCGGGGAGCTGTTTTTT. It translates to CASSLAGGHTGELFF.